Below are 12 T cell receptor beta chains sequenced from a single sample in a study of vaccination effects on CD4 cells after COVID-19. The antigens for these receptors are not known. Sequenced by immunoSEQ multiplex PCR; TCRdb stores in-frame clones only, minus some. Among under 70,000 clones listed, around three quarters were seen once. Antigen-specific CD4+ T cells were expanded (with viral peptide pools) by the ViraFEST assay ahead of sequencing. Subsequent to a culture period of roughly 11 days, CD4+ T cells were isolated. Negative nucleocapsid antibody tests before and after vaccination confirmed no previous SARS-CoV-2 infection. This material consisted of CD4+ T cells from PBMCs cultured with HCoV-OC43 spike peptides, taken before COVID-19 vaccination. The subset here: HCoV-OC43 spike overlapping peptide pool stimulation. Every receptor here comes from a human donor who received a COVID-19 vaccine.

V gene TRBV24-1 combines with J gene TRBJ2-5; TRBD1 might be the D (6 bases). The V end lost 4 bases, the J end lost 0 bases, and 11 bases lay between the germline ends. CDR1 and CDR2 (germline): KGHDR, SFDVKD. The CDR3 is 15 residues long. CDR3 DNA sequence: TGTGCCACCAGTGAACCGAGGGGGTACCAAGAGACCCAGTACTTC. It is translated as CATSEPRGYQETQYF.

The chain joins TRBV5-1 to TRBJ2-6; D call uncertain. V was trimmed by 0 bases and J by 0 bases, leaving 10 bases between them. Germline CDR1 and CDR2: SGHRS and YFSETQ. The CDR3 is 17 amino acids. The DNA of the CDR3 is TGCGCCAGCAGCTTGGCCCTTGACAACTCTGGGGCCAACGTCCTGACTTTC. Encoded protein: CASSLALDNSGANVLTF.

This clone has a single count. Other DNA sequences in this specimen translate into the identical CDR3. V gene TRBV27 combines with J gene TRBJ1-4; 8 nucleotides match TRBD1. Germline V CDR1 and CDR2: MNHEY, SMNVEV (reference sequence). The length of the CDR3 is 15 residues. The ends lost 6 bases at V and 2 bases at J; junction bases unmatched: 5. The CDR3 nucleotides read TGTGCCAGCAGACGACAGGGGATGACTAATGAAAAACTGTTTTTT. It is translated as CASRRQGMTNEKLFF.

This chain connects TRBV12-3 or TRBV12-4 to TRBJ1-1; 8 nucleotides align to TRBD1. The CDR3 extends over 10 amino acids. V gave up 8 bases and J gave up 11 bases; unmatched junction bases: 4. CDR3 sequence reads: CASGYRGAFF. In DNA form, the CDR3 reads TGTGCCAGCGGATACAGGGGGGCTTTCTTT.

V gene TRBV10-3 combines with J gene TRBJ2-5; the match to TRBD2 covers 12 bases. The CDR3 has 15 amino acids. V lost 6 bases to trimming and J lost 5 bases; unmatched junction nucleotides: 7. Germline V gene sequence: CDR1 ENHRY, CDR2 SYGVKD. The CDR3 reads CAISLTSGGIETQYF. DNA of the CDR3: TGTGCCATCAGCTTGACTAGCGGGGGAATCGAGACCCAGTACTTC.

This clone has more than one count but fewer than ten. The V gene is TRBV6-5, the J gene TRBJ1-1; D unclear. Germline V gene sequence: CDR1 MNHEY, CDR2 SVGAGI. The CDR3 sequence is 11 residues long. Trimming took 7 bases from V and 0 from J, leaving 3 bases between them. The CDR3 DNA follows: TGTGCCAGCAATGTGAACACTGAAGCTTTCTTT. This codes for CASNVNTEAFF.

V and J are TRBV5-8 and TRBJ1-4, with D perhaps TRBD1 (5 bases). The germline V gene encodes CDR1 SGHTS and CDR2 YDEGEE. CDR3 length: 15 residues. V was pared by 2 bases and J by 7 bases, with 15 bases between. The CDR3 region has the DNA TGTGCCAGCAGCTTCGAGGGGATCGCCGGTGAAAAACTGTTTTTT. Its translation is CASSFEGIAGEKLFF.

The CDR3 DNA is TGCGCCAGCAGCTCGTTAGCGGGGGGACTCACAGATACGCAGTATTTT. Protein product: CASSSLAGGLTDTQYF. The V and J genes are TRBV5-1 and TRBJ2-3; TRBD2 aligns across 10 bases. Trimming at V came to 3 bases and at J to 2 bases, leaving 6 bases not matched to a gene. The CDR3 covers 16 residues. From germline, CDR1 is SGHRS and CDR2 YFSETQ.

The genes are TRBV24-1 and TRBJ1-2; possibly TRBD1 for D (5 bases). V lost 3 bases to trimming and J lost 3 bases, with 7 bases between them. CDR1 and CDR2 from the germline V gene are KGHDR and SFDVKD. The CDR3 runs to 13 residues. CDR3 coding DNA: TGTGCCACCAGTGATGAGACAGACTATGGCTACACCTTC. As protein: CATSDETDYGYTF.

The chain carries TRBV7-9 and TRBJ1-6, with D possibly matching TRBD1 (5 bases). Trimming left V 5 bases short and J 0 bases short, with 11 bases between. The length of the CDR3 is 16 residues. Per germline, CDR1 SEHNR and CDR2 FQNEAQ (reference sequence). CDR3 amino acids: CASSRGGSSYNSPLHF. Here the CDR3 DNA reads TGTGCCAGCAGCAGGGGAGGTAGCTCCTATAATTCACCCCTCCACTTT. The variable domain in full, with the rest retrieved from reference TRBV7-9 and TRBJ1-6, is DTGVSQNPRHKITKRGQNVTFRCDPISEHNRLYWYRQTLGQGPEFLTYFQNEAQLEKSRLLSDRFSAERPKGSFSTLEIQRTEQGDSAMYLCASSRGGSSYNSPLHFGNGTRLTVT.

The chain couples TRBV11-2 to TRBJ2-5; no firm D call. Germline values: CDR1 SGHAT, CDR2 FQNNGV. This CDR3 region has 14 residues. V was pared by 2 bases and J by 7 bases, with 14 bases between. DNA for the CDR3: TGTGCCAGCAGCTTACTAAGTCGTGTCGGGACCCAGTACTTC. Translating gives CASSLLSRVGTQYF.

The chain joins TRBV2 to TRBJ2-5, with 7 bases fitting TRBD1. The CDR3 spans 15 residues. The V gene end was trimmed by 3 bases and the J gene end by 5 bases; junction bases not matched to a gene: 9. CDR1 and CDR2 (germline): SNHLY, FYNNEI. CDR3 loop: CASSERGRWEETQYF. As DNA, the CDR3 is TGTGCCAGCAGTGAGAGGGGGCGGTGGGAGGAGACCCAGTACTTC.